The 19 T cell receptor beta chains in this list originate from one sample, sequenced in a study of shared clonotypes between healthy human individuals. Some clones are missing from TCRdb's copy, which holds only in-frame ones; the method was immunoSEQ multiplex PCR. The repertoire holds more than 2 million clones, with over 85% as singletons. Naive CD8 cells were CD45RO-negative, positively selected for CCR7, excluding terminally differentiated effector memory CD45RA+ cells. Specimen: naive CD8+ T cells from PBMCs. Receptor source: a young man in good health. Some clones in this sample may be carry-over from other donors' samples.

This clone was observed once. V and J are TRBV6-6 and TRBJ2-7; the D is unclear. Germline CDR1 is MNHNY and CDR2 is SVGAGI (reference sequence). This CDR3 has 12 amino acids. Trimming took off 3 bases at V and 6 bases at J, with 9 bases between the two ends. Here the CDR3 DNA reads TGTGCCAGCAGTTATACCCGCGTCGAGCAGTACTTC. Residues: CASSYTRVEQYF.

J is TRBJ1-2 and V is TRBV2, with D tentatively TRBD1 (5 bases). This CDR3 spans 12 amino acids. CDR1 is SNHLY and CDR2 is FYNNEI in the germline V gene. Trimming took off 11 bases at V and 7 bases at J, with 17 bases between the two ends. CDR3 bases: TGTGCCGGGGGAGGCGAAGGTGGTGGCTACACCTTC. Amino acid sequence: CAGGGEGGGYTF.

This chain uses TRBV4-3 with TRBJ1-4; D is uncertain. The CDR3 is 15 amino acids. CDR1 and CDR2 from the germline V gene are LGHNA and YSLEER. With 4 bases removed from V and 0 bases from J, the gap between germline ends came to 9 bases. For the CDR3, the DNA is TGCGCCAGCAGCCCCACCAGTGCAACTAATGAAAAACTGTTTTTT. Its protein product is CASSPTSATNEKLFF.

As to this clone: Other DNA sequences within the sample encode an identical CDR3. CDR3 residues: CASSQDPRGGETQYF. Written as DNA, the CDR3 is TGCGCCAGCAGCCAAGATCCCAGGGGAGGGGAGACCCAGTACTTC. The chain joins TRBV4-1 to TRBJ2-5; possibly TRBD2 for D (7 bases). From germline, CDR1 is MGHRA and CDR2 YSYEKL. The CDR3 covers 15 residues. Trimming left V 0 bases short and J 5 bases short, with 13 bases between.

With regard to this clone: The same CDR3 also results from other DNA sequences found in this sample. The V gene is TRBV4-1, the J gene TRBJ2-7; D might be TRBD2 (6 bases). The length of the CDR3 is 13 residues. The germline V gene encodes CDR1 MGHRA and CDR2 YSYEKL. The V and J ends lost 1 base and 3 bases respectively, with 7 bases between them. The CDR3 DNA reads TGCGCCAGCAGCCAAGTGGGAGGCTACGAGCAGTACTTC. Its translation is CASSQVGGYEQYF.

The chain combines TRBV9 with TRBJ2-1; D not resolved. The CDR3 runs 15 residues. Germline V gives CDR1 SGDLS, CDR2 YYNGEE. Trimming cost V 0 bases and J 1 base, with 8 bases left between them. As DNA, the CDR3 is TGTGCCAGCAGCGTAGCCGCCGAATCCTACAATGAGCAGTTCTTC. Translating it yields CASSVAAESYNEQFF.

The rearrangement uses TRBV10-3 and TRBJ2-5, with 9 bases aligning to TRBD2. The J call may be wrong; the DNA end is better matched by TRBJ2-7. CDR1 is ENHRY, CDR2 SYGVKD, per germline. CDR3 length equals 15 residues. The CDR3 DNA reads as TGTGCCATCAGGGCGTCGCGGGAGGGCCGGTACGAGCAGTACTTC. Its translation is CAIRASREGRYEQYF.

In this sample, this clone turned up once. The chain is built from TRBV6-5 and TRBJ2-1; D ambiguous. The V gene's germline CDR1 is MNHEY and CDR2 SVGAGI. The CDR3 loop spans 14 amino acids. V was cut by 5 bases and J by 4 bases, with 12 bases left in between. Written as DNA, the CDR3 is TGTGCCAGCAGTCCCCGGTTCGGTTACAATGAGCAGTTCTTC. It codes for CASSPRFGYNEQFF.

The V and J genes are TRBV7-2 and TRBJ2-7, with a tentative D call TRBD2 (6 bases). The CDR3 has 14 residues. The V and J ends lost 0 bases and 3 bases respectively, with 9 bases between them. Germline V CDR1 and CDR2: SGHTA, FQGNSA. CDR3: CASSLAGGLYEQYF. As DNA, the CDR3 is TGTGCCAGCAGCTTAGCGGGAGGACTCTACGAGCAGTACTTC.

This CDR3 is CASSFFYNEQFF. CDR3 nucleotide sequence: TGTGCCAGCAGTTTCTTCTACAATGAGCAGTTCTTC. The V gene is TRBV28, the J gene TRBJ2-1; D is unclear. There are 12 residues in the CDR3. Looked up from germline, CDR1 is MDHEN and CDR2 is SYDVKM. Trimming cost V 3 bases and J 3 bases, with 3 bases left between them. Full variable domain (remainder filled in from reference TRBV28 and TRBJ2-1): DVKVTQSSRYLVKRTGEKVFLECVQDMDHENMFWYRQDPGLGLRLIYFSYDVKMKEKGDIPEGYSVSREKKERFSLILESASTNQTSMYLCASSFFYNEQFFGPGTRLTVL.

Remarks on this clone: Different DNA sequences within this sample yield the same CDR3. The V and J genes are TRBV5-1 and TRBJ2-1; no clear D gene. The germline CDR1 and CDR2 sequences are SGHRS and YFSETQ. The CDR3 is made up of 11 amino acids. Trimming stripped 8 bases from V and 4 bases from J, with 7 bases between. CDR3 coding DNA: TGCGCCAGTAGTGAGTACAATGAGCAGTTCTTC. Translation gives CASSEYNEQFF. Full variable domain (outside the CDR3, taken from reference TRBV5-1 and TRBJ2-1): KAGVTQTPRYLIKTRGQQVTLSCSPISGHRSVSWYQQTPGQGLQFLFEYFSETQRNKGNFPGRFSGRQFSNSRSEMNVSTLELGDSALYLCASSEYNEQFFGPGTRLTVL.

CDR3 DNA sequence: TGCGCCAGCACCCCTTGGACAGGGGACAATGAGCAGTTCTTC. This sequence encodes CASTPWTGDNEQFF. The rearrangement uses TRBV5-1 and TRBJ2-1; 9 nucleotides agree with TRBD1. Per the germline V gene, CDR1 is SGHRS and CDR2 is YFSETQ. This CDR3 region has 14 residues. V lost 6 bases to trimming and J lost 5 bases; unmatched junction nucleotides: 6.

This clone is a singleton in its sample. The chain has TRBV18 and TRBJ1-5; D is unclear. The CDR3 is made up of 16 amino acids. V dropped 3 bases and J dropped 10 bases, with 22 bases sitting between them. Germline CDR1 reads KGHSH; CDR2 reads LQKENI. In DNA, the CDR3 is TGTGCCAGCTCACCCGATTCGGACCGCCGGTATGATCCCCAGCATTTT. Translating gives CASSPDSDRRYDPQHF.

This rearrangement joins TRBV9 to TRBJ2-2; 10 nucleotides align to TRBD2. The CDR3 totals 17 residues. Germline lookup yields CDR1 SGDLS and CDR2 YYNGEE. V gave up 7 bases and J gave up 1 base; unmatched junction bases: 10. DNA for the CDR3: TGTGCCAGCGGCACCCCTCTAGCGGGAGAGAACACCGGGGAGCTGTTTTTT. The encoded protein is CASGTPLAGENTGELFF.

The chain's CDR3 is CASTLGLSYEQYF. The CDR3 DNA is TGTGCCAGCACCCTGGGACTCTCCTACGAGCAGTACTTC. V gene TRBV7-9 combines with J gene TRBJ2-7; D may be TRBD2 (6 bases). This CDR3 spans 13 amino acids. V was cut by 7 bases and J by 0 bases, with 10 bases left in between. CDR1 is SEHNR, CDR2 FQNEAQ, per germline (reference sequence). The full variable domain, in which reference TRBV7-9 and TRBJ2-7 provide the parts outside the CDR3, is DTGVSQNPRHKITKRGQNVTFRCDPISEHNRLYWYRQTLGQGPEFLTYFQNEAQLEKSRLLSDRFSAERPKGSFSTLEIQRTEQGDSAMYLCASTLGLSYEQYFGPGTRLTVT.

The rearrangement links TRBV7-8 to TRBJ2-1, with 16 bases aligning to TRBD2. CDR1 and CDR2 (germline): SGHVS, FQNEAQ. The trim removed 4 bases at V and 7 bases at J, leaving 10 bases unmatched. The CDR3 spans 18 residues. The CDR3 is CASSSGLAGGPVENEQFF. The CDR3 nucleotides read TGTGCCAGCAGCTCGGGACTAGCGGGAGGGCCAGTCGAGAATGAGCAGTTCTTC.

This clone was observed a single time. V usage is TRBV2 and J usage is TRBJ2-1, with 7 bases identical to TRBD2. Losses at the gene ends were 3 bases for V and 4 bases for J; bases not matched to a gene: 6. The CDR3 consists of 15 residues. Per germline, CDR1 SNHLY and CDR2 FYNNEI. CDR3 coding DNA: TGTGCCAGCAGTGAGGTGGGAGGGGCTTACAATGAGCAGTTCTTC. This translates into CASSEVGGAYNEQFF.

This clone was counted a single time. V and J are TRBV7-8 and TRBJ2-1, with unresolved D. V was trimmed by 1 base and J by 9 bases, leaving 10 bases between them. CDR3 length: 13 residues. The germline gives CDR1 SGHVS, CDR2 FQNEAQ. CDR3 bases: TGTGCCAGCAGCTTAGGGCGGTCGGGTGAGCAGTTCTTC. This codes for CASSLGRSGEQFF.

The rearrangement links TRBV27 to TRBJ1-1; D is unresolved. This CDR3 has 15 amino acids. Per germline, CDR1 MNHEY and CDR2 SMNVEV (reference sequence). V gave up 1 base and J gave up 2 bases, with 11 bases separating them. The CDR3 spells CASSLYPGRNTEAFF. The CDR3, as DNA: TGTGCCAGCAGTTTATATCCTGGGAGAAACACTGAAGCTTTCTTT.